These T cell receptor beta chains were read from a single sample in a study of T-cell memory formation after mild COVID-19. TCRdb passed the 5' RACE reads through MiXCR, listing each CDR3 protein once. The repertoire includes just under 550,000 distinct CDR3 sequences, roughly 20% of them detected once, and around an eighth sits in the top ten. The specimen sequenced was PBMCs or a T cell subset sorted from them (not recorded which). The receptors shown here come from an adult woman who had mild COVID-19 (a few samples of this study predate the infection). Cell type and time point are not known. CDR3s include the opening cysteine and the closing phenylalanine or tryptophan. D genes are given only for firm matches. Size is omitted from some rows. Given values are once, few, many or a class for expanded clones.

clone_size	v_call	cdr3_length	d_call	j_call	cdr3_nt	cdr3_aa
few	TRBV7-9	11	TRBD2	TRBJ2-1	TGTGCCAGCAGCTTAGGAGGGAGGGAGTTCTTC	CASSLGGREFF
few	TRBV12-3/TRBV12-4	17	-	TRBJ2-2	TGTGCCAGCAGTCGGTTATGGGGGGGCGAAAACACCGGGGAGCTGTTTTTT	CASSRLWGGENTGELFF
few	TRBV6-5	15	-	TRBJ2-5	TGTGCCAGCAGCCCTCGGGACTTCGACGGAGAGACCCAGTACTTC	CASSPRDFDGETQYF
-	TRBV6-6	17	TRBD1	TRBJ1-5	TGTGCCAGCAGTAGGACAGGGCCTACTTCTAAGAATCAGCCCCAGCATTTT	CASSRTGPTSKNQPQHF
-	TRBV6-1	16	-	TRBJ1-2	TGTGCCAGCAGTGAGAACTGGGGGGCGCTTAACTATGGCTACACCTTC	CASSENWGALNYGYTF
-	TRBV7-6	13	TRBD1	TRBJ1-2	TGTGCCAGCAGCTTACGACAGGGGACTGGCTACACCTTC	CASSLRQGTGYTF
-	TRBV7-6	11	TRBD1	TRBJ1-1	TGTGCCAGCCAGACAGGGCCTGAAGCTTTCTTT	CASQTGPEAFF
-	TRBV4-3	13	-	TRBJ1-1	TGCGCCAGCAGCCAAGAACGGAGGGCTGAAGCTTTCTTT	CASSQERRAEAFF
-	TRBV6-2/TRBV6-3	14	-	TRBJ1-1	TGTGCCAGCAGTTATCTCGCTTCTATGGCTGAAGCTTTCTTT	CASSYLASMAEAFF
many	TRBV7-4	16	TRBD1	TRBJ1-2	TGTGCCAGCAGCTGGGTTTGGACAGGGCGGAATGATGGCTACACCTTC	CASSWVWTGRNDGYTF
few	TRBV5-1	13	TRBD1	TRBJ1-6	TGCGCCAGCAGCTCTTACAGGGGTGGACCCCTCCACTTT	CASSSYRGGPLHF
few	TRBV24-1	13	-	TRBJ2-1	TGTGCCACCAGTGATGACAGCTACAATGAGCAGTTCTTC	CATSDDSYNEQFF
-	TRBV5-1	12	-	TRBJ2-3	TGCGCCAGTCGTAACTACACAGATACGCAGTATTTT	CASRNYTDTQYF
few	TRBV6-5	13	-	TRBJ2-5	TGTGCCAGCAGGGACGGTGTGTCGGAGACCCAGTACTTC	CASRDGVSETQYF
-	TRBV2	17	-	TRBJ2-1	TGTGCCAGCAGTGATGGTCACCAGACGGGACTCACCAATGAGCAGTTCTTC	CASSDGHQTGLTNEQFF
-	TRBV12-3/TRBV12-4	12	-	TRBJ1-2	TGTGCCAGCCGACACCCTAACTATGGCTACACCTTC	CASRHPNYGYTF
-	TRBV24-1	11	-	TRBJ2-1	TGTGCCACCAGCTCCGTTAATGAGCAGTTCTTC	CATSSVNEQFF
-	TRBV5-1	17	TRBD2	TRBJ2-3	TGCGCCAGCAGCTTGATAGCGGCTAGCGGACCCACAGATACGCAGTATTTT	CASSLIAASGPTDTQYF
-	TRBV12-3/TRBV12-4	11	-	TRBJ2-5	TGTGCCAGCAGTCTAATAGGGAGCCAGTACTTC	CASSLIGSQYF
-	TRBV12-3/TRBV12-4	13	-	TRBJ1-1	TGTGCCAGCAGTTTCCAGGGGAATCCTGAAGCTTTCTTT	CASSFQGNPEAFF
-	TRBV30	15	-	TRBJ2-7	TGTGCCTGGAGTGTGGGTCTAGATGGATCCTACGAGCAGTACTTC	CAWSVGLDGSYEQYF
-	TRBV2	12	TRBD1	TRBJ2-5	TGTGCCAGCAGTGGGGACAGCAACGCAGAGTACTTC	CASSGDSNAEYF
few	TRBV20-1	16	TRBD1	TRBJ1-1	TGCAGTGCGACCGGACAGGGAAGTTTGCCGAACACTGAAGCTTTCTTT	CSATGQGSLPNTEAFF
-	TRBV6-6	19	TRBD2	TRBJ2-2	TGTGCCAGCAGCCTACTTAGACTAGCGGGGGGCCATTATCCCGGGGAGCTGTTTTTT	CASSLLRLAGGHYPGELFF
-	TRBV5-6	15	-	TRBJ2-2	TGTGCCAGCAGCTTGGTCTACGGGAACACCGGGGAGCTGTTTTTT	CASSLVYGNTGELFF
-	TRBV3-1	15	-	TRBJ1-1	TGTGCCAGCAGCCAAGGGATAGGCAGGAACACTGAAGCTTTCTTT	CASSQGIGRNTEAFF
few	TRBV30	15	TRBD1	TRBJ2-2	TGTGCCTGGATTGATTGGGACAGGGCGATCGGGGAGCTGTTTTTT	CAWIDWDRAIGELFF
few	TRBV12-3/TRBV12-4	17	-	TRBJ1-3	TGTGCCAGCAGCCCTCCATCTGGACGGCCGGCGGGGAACACCATATATTTT	CASSPPSGRPAGNTIYF
-	TRBV13	13	-	TRBJ1-2	TGTGCCAGCAGCTTCCAGGGAGTGGATGGCTACACCTTC	CASSFQGVDGYTF
few	TRBV7-8	14	-	TRBJ1-2	TGTGCCAGCAGCTTGGAACAGGGATTGGGCGGCTACACCTTC	CASSLEQGLGGYTF
few	TRBV7-9	14	-	TRBJ2-3	TGTGCCAGCAGCTCCGCAGGGGCGGGAGATACGCAGTATTTT	CASSSAGAGDTQYF
-	TRBV18	16	TRBD1	TRBJ2-7	TGTGCCAGCTCACCGAAAACAGGGGTGGGCAACTACGAGCAGTACTTC	CASSPKTGVGNYEQYF
-	TRBV27	17	-	TRBJ2-1	TGTGCCAGCAGTTTCCTGGACGAAAGGGGCTCCTACAATGAGCAGTTCTTC	CASSFLDERGSYNEQFF
-	TRBV9	14	-	TRBJ2-7	TGTGCCAGCAGCGTAGCATCACAGCTCTCCGAGCAGTACTTC	CASSVASQLSEQYF
-	TRBV5-1	12	TRBD1	TRBJ2-5	TGCGCCAGCAGCTGGACCGGGACAGGGCCCGACTTC	CASSWTGTGPDF
-	TRBV20-1	15	-	TRBJ2-3	TGCAGTGCTCGTCCAGGCGTGAGCTTCCCGGGTACGCAGTATTTT	CSARPGVSFPGTQYF
-	TRBV6-4	15	TRBD2	TRBJ2-2	TGTGCCAGCAGTCCCGGGACTAGTCACACCGGGGAGCTGTTTTTT	CASSPGTSHTGELFF